This T cell receptor (beta chain) comes out of a study of T cells in Graves' hyperthyroidism and ophthalmopathy. The overall study: Upon initial diagnosis and before any treatment, peripheral blood was collected.

Germline assignment: CDR1 SQVTM and CDR2 ANQGSEA. Deletions cut 5 bases from V and 0 bases from J, with 10 bases between. This CDR3 contains 14 residues. Active moderate-to-severe ophthalmopathy, Clinical Activity Score at least 3, NOSPECS at least 4, under 3 months' duration. This clonotype was detected only a few times. Its antigen is unknown. Study results and limitations: The model made its ophthalmopathy prediction, and onset followed a median about 6.8 months later. Most expanded thyroid clonotypes above 0.001 recurred in blood.

Amplification yielded TCR beta CDR3 regions, with RNA transcripts as the source. The primer set for the first-round RT-PCR of the TCR CDR3 was HTBI. TCRdb processed the multiplex PCR reads anew with MiXCR; each CDR3 protein has one entry. The sample carries fewer than 750,000 distinct CDR3 sequences, around 13% recorded once. This TCR was recovered from a woman aged 50 to 60 with Graves' ophthalmopathy. This rearrangement joins TRBV29-1 to TRBJ2-2; D is uncertain. The specimen sequenced was blood. CDR3 sequence reads: CSVFQTANTGELFF. Written as DNA, the CDR3 is TGCAGCGTTTTCCAAACAGCGAACACCGGGGAGCTGTTTTTT.